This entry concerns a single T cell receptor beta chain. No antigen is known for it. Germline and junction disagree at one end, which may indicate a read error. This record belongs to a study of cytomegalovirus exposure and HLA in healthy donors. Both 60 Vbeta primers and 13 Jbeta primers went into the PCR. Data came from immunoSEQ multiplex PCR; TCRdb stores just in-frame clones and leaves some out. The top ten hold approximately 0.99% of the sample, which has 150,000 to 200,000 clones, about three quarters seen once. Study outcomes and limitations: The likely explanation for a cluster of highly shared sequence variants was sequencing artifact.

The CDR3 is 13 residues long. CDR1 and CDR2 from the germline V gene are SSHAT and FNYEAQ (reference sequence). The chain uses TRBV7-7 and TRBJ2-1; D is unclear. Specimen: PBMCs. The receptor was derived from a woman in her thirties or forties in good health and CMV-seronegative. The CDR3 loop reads CASSSGAESEQFF. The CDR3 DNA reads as TGTGCTAGCAGCTCCGGCGCGGAATCGGAGCAGTTCTTC.